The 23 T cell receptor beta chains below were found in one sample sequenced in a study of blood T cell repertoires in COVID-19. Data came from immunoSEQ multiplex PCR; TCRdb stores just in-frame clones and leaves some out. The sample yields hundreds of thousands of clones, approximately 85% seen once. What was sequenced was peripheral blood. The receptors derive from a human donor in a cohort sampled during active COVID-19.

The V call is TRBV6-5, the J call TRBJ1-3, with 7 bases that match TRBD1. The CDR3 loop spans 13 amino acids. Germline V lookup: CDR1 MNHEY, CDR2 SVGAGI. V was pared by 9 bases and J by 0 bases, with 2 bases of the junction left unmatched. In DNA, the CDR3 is TGTGCCAGTGGGACAGACTCTGGAAACACCATATATTTT. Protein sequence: CASGTDSGNTIYF.

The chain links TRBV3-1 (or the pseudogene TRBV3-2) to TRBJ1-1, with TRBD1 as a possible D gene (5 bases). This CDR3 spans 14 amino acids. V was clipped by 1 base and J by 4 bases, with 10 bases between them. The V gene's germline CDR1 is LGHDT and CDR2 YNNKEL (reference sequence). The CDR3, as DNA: TGTGCCAGCAGCCAAGTGGAGGGGAGCACTGAAGCTTTCTTT. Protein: CASSQVEGSTEAFF.

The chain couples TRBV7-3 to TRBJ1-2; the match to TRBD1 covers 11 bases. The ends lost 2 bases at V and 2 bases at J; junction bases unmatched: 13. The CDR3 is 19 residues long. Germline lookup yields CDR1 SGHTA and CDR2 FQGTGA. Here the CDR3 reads CASSLPQDRGRKVNYGYTF. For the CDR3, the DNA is TGTGCCAGCAGCTTACCCCAGGACAGGGGGCGCAAGGTAAACTATGGCTACACCTTC. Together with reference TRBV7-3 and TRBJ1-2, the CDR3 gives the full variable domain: GAGVSQTPSNKVTEKGKYVELRCDPISGHTALYWYRQSLGQGPEFLIYFQGTGAADDSGLPNDRFFAVRPEGSVSTLKIQRTERGDSAVYLCASSLPQDRGRKVNYGYTFGSGTRLTVV.

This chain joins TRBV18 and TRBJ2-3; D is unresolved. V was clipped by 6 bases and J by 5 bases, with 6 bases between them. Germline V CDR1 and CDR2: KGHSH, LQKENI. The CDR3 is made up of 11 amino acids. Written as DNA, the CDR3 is TGTGCCAGCTCCGAGGTAGATACGCAGTATTTT. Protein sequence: CASSEVDTQYF.

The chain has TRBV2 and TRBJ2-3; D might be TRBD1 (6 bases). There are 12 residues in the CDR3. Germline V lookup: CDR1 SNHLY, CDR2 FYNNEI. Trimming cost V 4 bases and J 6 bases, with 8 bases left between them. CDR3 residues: CASSAGADTQYF. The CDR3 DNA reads TGTGCCAGCAGTGCAGGGGCGGATACGCAGTATTTT.

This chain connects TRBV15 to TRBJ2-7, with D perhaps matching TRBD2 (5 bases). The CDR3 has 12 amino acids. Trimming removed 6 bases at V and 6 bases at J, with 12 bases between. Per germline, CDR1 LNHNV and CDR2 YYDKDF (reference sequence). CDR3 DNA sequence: TGTGCCACCAGGGACTGGAGATCCGAGCAGTACTTC. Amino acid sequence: CATRDWRSEQYF.

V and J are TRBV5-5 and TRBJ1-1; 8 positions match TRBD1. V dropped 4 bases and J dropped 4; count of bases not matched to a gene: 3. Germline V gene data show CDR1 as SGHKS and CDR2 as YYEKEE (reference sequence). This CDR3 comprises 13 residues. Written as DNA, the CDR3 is TGTGCCAGCAGCCCGACAGGGGCCACTGAAGCTTTCTTT. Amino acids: CASSPTGATEAFF.

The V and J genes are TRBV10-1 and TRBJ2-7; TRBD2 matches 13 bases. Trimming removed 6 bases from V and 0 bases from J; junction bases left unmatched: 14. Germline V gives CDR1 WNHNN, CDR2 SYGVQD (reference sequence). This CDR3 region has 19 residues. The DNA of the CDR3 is TGCGCCAGCAGCCTTTTTCCCGGGACTAGCGGGGAGAGCTCCTACGAGCAGTACTTC. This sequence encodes CASSLFPGTSGESSYEQYF.

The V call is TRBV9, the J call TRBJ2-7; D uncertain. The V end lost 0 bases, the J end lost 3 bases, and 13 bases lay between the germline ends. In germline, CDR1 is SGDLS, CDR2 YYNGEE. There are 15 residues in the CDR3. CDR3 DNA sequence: TGTGCCAGCAGCGTAGGGGCGATCCCCCACTACGAGCAGTACTTC. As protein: CASSVGAIPHYEQYF.

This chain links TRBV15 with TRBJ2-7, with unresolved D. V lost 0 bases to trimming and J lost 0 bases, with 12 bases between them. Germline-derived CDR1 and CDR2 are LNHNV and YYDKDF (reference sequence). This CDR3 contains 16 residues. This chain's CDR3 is CATSRELLDTSYEQYF. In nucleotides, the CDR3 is TGTGCCACCAGCAGAGAGTTATTAGACACCTCCTACGAGCAGTACTTC. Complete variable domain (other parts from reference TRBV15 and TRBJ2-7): DAMVIQNPRYQVTQFGKPVTLSCSQTLNHNVMYWYQQKSSQAPKLLFHYYDKDFNNEADTPDNFQSRRPNTSFCFLDIRSPGLGDTAMYLCATSRELLDTSYEQYFGPGTRLTVT.

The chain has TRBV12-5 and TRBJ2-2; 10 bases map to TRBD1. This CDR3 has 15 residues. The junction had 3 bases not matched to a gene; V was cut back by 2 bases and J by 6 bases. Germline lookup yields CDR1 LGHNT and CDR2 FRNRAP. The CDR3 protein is CASGLRTGGPGELFF. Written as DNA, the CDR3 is TGTGCTAGTGGTTTGCGGACAGGGGGGCCCGGGGAGCTGTTTTTT.

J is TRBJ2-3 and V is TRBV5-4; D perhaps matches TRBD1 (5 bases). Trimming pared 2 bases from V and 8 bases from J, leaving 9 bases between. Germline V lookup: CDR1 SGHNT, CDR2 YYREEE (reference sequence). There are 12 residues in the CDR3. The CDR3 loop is CASSLFQGTQYF. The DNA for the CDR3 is TGTGCCAGCAGCTTATTTCAGGGTACGCAGTATTTT.

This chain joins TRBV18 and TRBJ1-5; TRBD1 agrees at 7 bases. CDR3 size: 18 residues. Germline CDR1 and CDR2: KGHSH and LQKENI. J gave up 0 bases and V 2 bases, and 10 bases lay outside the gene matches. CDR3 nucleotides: TGTGCCAGCTCACCAACAGCAACAGGGGTCAATAGCAATCAGCCCCAGCATTTT. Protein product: CASSPTATGVNSNQPQHF.

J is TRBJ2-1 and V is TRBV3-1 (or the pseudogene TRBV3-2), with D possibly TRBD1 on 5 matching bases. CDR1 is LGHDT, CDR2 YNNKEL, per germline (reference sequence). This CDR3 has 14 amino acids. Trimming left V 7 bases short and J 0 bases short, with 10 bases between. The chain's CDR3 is CASTPGFSYNEQFF. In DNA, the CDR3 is TGTGCCAGCACCCCAGGGTTCTCCTACAATGAGCAGTTCTTC.

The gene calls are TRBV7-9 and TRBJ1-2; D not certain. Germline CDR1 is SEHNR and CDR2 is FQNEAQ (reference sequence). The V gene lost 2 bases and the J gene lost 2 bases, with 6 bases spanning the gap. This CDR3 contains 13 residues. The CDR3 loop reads CASSLLENYGYTF. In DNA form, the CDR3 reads TGTGCCAGCAGCTTACTTGAGAACTATGGCTACACCTTC. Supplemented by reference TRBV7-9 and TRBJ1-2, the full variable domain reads DTGVSQNPRHKITKRGQNVTFRCDPISEHNRLYWYRQTLGQGPEFLTYFQNEAQLEKSRLLSDRFSAERPKGSFSTLEIQRTEQGDSAMYLCASSLLENYGYTFGSGTRLTVV.

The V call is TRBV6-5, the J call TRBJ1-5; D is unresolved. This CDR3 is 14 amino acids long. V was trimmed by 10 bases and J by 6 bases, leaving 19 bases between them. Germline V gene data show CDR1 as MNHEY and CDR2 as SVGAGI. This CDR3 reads CAIKTGSPGQPQHF. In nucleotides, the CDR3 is TGTGCCATAAAAACGGGGTCTCCAGGTCAGCCCCAGCATTTT.

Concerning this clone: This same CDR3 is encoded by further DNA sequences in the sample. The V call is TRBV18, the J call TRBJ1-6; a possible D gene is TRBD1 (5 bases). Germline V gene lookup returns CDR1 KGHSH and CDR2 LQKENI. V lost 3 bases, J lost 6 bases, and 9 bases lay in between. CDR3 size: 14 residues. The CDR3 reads CASSPGQGNSPLHF. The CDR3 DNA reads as TGTGCCAGCTCACCGGGGCAGGGTAATTCACCCCTCCACTTT.

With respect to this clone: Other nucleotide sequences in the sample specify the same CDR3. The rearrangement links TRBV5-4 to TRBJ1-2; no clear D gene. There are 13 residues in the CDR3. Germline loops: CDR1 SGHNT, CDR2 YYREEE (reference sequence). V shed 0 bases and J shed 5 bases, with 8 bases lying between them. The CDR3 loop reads CASSLDRGYGYTF. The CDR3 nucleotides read TGTGCCAGCAGCTTGGACCGGGGATATGGCTACACCTTC.

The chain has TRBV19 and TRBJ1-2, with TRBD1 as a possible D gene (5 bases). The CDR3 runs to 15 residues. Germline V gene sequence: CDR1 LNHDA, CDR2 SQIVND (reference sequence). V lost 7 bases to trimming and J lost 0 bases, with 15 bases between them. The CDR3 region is CASNSGGRANYGYTF. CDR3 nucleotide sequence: TGTGCCAGTAACAGTGGTGGCAGGGCTAACTATGGCTACACCTTC.

In nucleotides, the CDR3 is TGTGCCTGGAGTGTACAGTCCTACGAGCAGTACTTC. It encodes CAWSVQSYEQYF. The V and J genes are TRBV30 and TRBJ2-7; D not certain. This CDR3 spans 12 amino acids. With 0 bases removed from V and 1 base from J, the gap between germline ends came to 4 bases. From germline, CDR1 is GTSNPN and CDR2 SVGIG (reference sequence). The complete variable domain, with remaining parts taken from reference TRBV30 and TRBJ2-7, reads SQTIHQWPATLVQPVGSPLSLECTVEGTSNPNLYWYRQAAGRGLQLLFYSVGIGQISSEVPQNLSASRPQDRQFILSSKKLLLSDSGFYLCAWSVQSYEQYFGPGTRLTVT.

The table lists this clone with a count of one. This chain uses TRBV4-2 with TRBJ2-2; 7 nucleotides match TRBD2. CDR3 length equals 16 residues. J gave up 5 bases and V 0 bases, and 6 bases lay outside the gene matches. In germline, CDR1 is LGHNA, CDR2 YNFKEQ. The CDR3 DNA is TGTGCCAGCAGCCAAGACACGGGGGGAGCAACCGGGGAGCTGTTTTTT. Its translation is CASSQDTGGATGELFF.

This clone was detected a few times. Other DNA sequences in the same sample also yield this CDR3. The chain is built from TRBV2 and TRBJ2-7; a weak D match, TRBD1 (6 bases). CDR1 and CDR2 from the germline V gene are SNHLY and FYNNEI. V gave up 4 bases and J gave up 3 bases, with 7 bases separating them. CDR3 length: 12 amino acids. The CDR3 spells CASSGGGYEQYF. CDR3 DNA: TGTGCCAGCAGTGGAGGGGGCTACGAGCAGTACTTC. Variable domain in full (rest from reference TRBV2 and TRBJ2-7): EPEVTQTPSHQVTQMGQEVILRCVPISNHLYFYWYRQILGQKVEFLVSFYNNEISEKSEIFDDQFSVERPDGSNFTLKIRSTKLEDSAMYFCASSGGGYEQYFGPGTRLTVT.

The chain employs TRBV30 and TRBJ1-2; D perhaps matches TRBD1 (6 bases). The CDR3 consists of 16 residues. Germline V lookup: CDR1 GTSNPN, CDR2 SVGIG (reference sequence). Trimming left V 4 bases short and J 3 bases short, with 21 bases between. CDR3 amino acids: CAWTPLDSRRDYGYTF. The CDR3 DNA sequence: TGTGCCTGGACCCCCTTGGACAGTCGGCGAGACTATGGCTACACCTTC.